A selection of T cell receptor beta chains follows, all from one sample in a study of blood T cell repertoires in COVID-19. Generated by immunoSEQ multiplex PCR, the TCRdb table keeps only in-frame clones and is missing some. The sample comprises some 150,000 clones, 75% to 85% of which are singletons, and about 7.2% rests with the top ten. Sequencing input: peripheral blood. The source is a woman aged 45-65 years in a cohort sampled during active or convalescent COVID-19. The CDR3 runs from the conserved cysteine through the conserved F or W. A D gene is named only where the DNA matches it firmly. The size field is filled for only some rows; it gives once, few, many or a size class.

TRBV7-3	TRBJ1-1	NA	NA	TGTGCCAGCAGCGCGGGCGCCTCCCTTGAAGCTTTCTTT	CASSAGASLEAFF
TRBV11-3	TRBJ1-1	NA	NA	TGTGCCAGCAGCCTATCCCGGGACACTGAAGCTTTCTTT	CASSLSRDTEAFF
TRBV7-2	TRBJ2-5	TRBD2	NA	TGTGCCAGCAGCTTAGGCTCTAGCGGGGGTTGGGAGACCCAGTACTTC	CASSLGSSGGWETQYF
TRBV5-6	TRBJ2-1	NA	NA	TGTGCCAGCAGCTTGAAGCCGGGGTTTGTGTACAATGAGCAGTTCTTC	CASSLKPGFVYNEQFF
TRBV11-3	TRBJ1-3	NA	NA	TGTGCCAGCAGCCTTGGACAGTCCTCTGGAAACACCATATATTTT	CASSLGQSSGNTIYF
TRBV9	TRBJ1-3	NA	NA	TGTGCCAGCAGCGTATCCGTCTCTGGAAACACCATATATTTT	CASSVSVSGNTIYF
TRBV19	TRBJ2-1	TRBD1	NA	TGTGCCAGTAGAAATCGGGACAGGGCTGAGCAGTTCTTC	CASRNRDRAEQFF
TRBV20-1	TRBJ1-6	TRBD1	many	TGCAGTGCTAGTCCGACAGGGACTGGGGATTCACCCCTCCACTTT	CSASPTGTGDSPLHF
TRBV5-1	TRBJ2-2	TRBD1	NA	TGCGCCAGCAGCCGGACAGGCCAAAACACCGGGGAGCTGTTTTTT	CASSRTGQNTGELFF
TRBV24-1	TRBJ2-7	TRBD1	NA	TGTGCCACCAGTCCCGGGACAGGGCCACCGACCTCCCCCGGCGAGCAGTACTTC	CATSPGTGPPTSPGEQYF
TRBV6-5	TRBJ2-7	TRBD2	NA	TGTGCCAGCAGCTACAGTCTAGCGGGGGGCACCTACGAGCAGTACTTC	CASSYSLAGGTYEQYF
TRBV12-3/TRBV12-4	TRBJ2-1	NA	NA	TGTGCCAGCAGTTTAAAGGAGAGGAAGCAGTTCTTC	CASSLKERKQFF
TRBV19	TRBJ1-1	NA	NA	TGTGCCAGTAGTATCGGGATGAACACTGAAGCTTTCTTT	CASSIGMNTEAFF
TRBV7-3	TRBJ2-2	TRBD2	NA	TGTGCCAGCAGACCTAGCGGGGCGAACACCGGGGAGCTGTTTTTT	CASRPSGANTGELFF
TRBV5-5	TRBJ1-1	TRBD1	NA	TGTGCCAGCAGCACTCAGGGGGGTTTGAACACTGAAGCTTTCTTT	CASSTQGGLNTEAFF
TRBV9	TRBJ2-2	NA	many	TGTGCCAGCAGTTCACAAAGCGCGAACACCGGGGAGCTGTTTTTT	CASSSQSANTGELFF
TRBV6-5	TRBJ2-1	NA	NA	TGTGCCAGCAGCCAGAGGGCCTCCTACAATGAGCAGTTCTTC	CASSQRASYNEQFF
TRBV7-2	TRBJ1-5	NA	once	TGTGCCAGCAGCCCTCAATGGGGGGACAATCAGCCCCAGCATTTT	CASSPQWGDNQPQHF
TRBV9	TRBJ2-1	TRBD1	NA	TGTGCCAGCAGCGTGGGGACAGGGAACGGTGAGCAGTTCTTC	CASSVGTGNGEQFF
TRBV7-9	TRBJ1-6	NA	NA	TGTGCCAGCAGCCCCGGGGGTTCACCCCTCCACTTT	CASSPGGSPLHF
TRBV7-9	TRBJ2-4	TRBD1	NA	TGTGCCAGCAGCTCCTGGACAGGGCTTGTTAGAAACATTCAGTACTTC	CASSSWTGLVRNIQYF
TRBV24-1	TRBJ2-6	NA	NA	TGTGCCACCAGTGATGGAGGGTCTGGGGCCAACGTCCTGACTTTC	CATSDGGSGANVLTF
TRBV6-5	TRBJ2-2	TRBD1	few	TGTGCCAGCAGTACCGGGACAGGGGACACCGGGGAGCTGTTTTTT	CASSTGTGDTGELFF
TRBV4-3	TRBJ2-7	TRBD2	NA	TGCGCCAGCAGCCAAGATAGCTCGGCTCTACTAGCGGGGAAAAGCGAGCAGTACTTC	CASSQDSSALLAGKSEQYF
TRBV2	TRBJ2-5	NA	once	TGTGCCAGCACCCTGTCGACTAGTCAAACGTACCAAGAGACCCAGTACTTC	CASTLSTSQTYQETQYF
TRBV3-1/TRBV3-2	TRBJ2-3	NA	NA	TGTGCCAGCAGCCAACCAGGGACTTTAAATTTT	CASSQPGTLNF
TRBV19	TRBJ1-3	TRBD1	NA	TGTGCCAGTAGTACGGGACAGGGGGCTGGAAACACCATATATTTT	CASSTGQGAGNTIYF
TRBV9	TRBJ1-1	TRBD1	NA	TGTGCCAGCAGCGTATCGGGACAGGGGGCGGCCAAAGCTTTCTTT	CASSVSGQGAAKAFF
TRBV7-6	TRBJ1-6	NA	NA	TGTGCCAGCAGCTTAGGGGGCTTTTCCTATAATTCACCCCTCCACTTT	CASSLGGFSYNSPLHF
TRBV9	TRBJ1-5	TRBD1	NA	TGTGCCAGCAGCGCGGGATTTGGGACAGCAAATCAGCCCCAGCATTTT	CASSAGFGTANQPQHF
TRBV5-1	TRBJ1-1	NA	NA	TGCGCCAGCAGCTTGACTGCCTACCTGAACACTGAAGCTTTCTTT	CASSLTAYLNTEAFF
TRBV6-4	TRBJ1-5	NA	NA	TGTGCCAGCAGCCAACCACGGAGGCCCCAGCATTTT	CASSQPRRPQHF
TRBV5-6	TRBJ2-5	NA	NA	TGTGCCAGCAGCGCGACTGGGGCCCGGGAGACCCAGTACTTC	CASSATGARETQYF
TRBV7-9	TRBJ1-1	NA	once	TGTGCCAGCAGCCAGGGGCAGGGGAGCACTGAAGCTTTCTTT	CASSQGQGSTEAFF
TRBV5-1	TRBJ1-6	TRBD1	once	TGCGCCAGCGGACAGGGTTCGGGTAATTCACCCCTCCACTTT	CASGQGSGNSPLHF
TRBV9	TRBJ1-2	NA	few	TGTGCCAGCAGCCCAAGGACCTCAGGGTTATCTGACTATGGCTACACCTTC	CASSPRTSGLSDYGYTF
TRBV5-4	TRBJ2-3	TRBD1	NA	TGTGCCAGCAGCCTCCGGACAGGGGTAGGCACAGATACGCAGTATTTT	CASSLRTGVGTDTQYF
TRBV19	TRBJ1-5	TRBD1	NA	TGTGCCAGTACCGACAGGGGGATTAGCAATCAGCCCCAGCATTTT	CASTDRGISNQPQHF
TRBV30	TRBJ1-6	TRBD1	NA	TGTGCCTGGAGCGGGACAGTTTATTCACCCCTCCACTTT	CAWSGTVYSPLHF
TRBV24-1	TRBJ2-3	NA	NA	TGTGCCACCAGTGATCCCACTCGGGGAGGCACAGATACGCAGTATTTT	CATSDPTRGGTDTQYF
TRBV15	TRBJ1-1	NA	NA	TGTGCCACCAGCTTGGACAGTGAAGCTTTCTTT	CATSLDSEAFF
TRBV2	TRBJ1-3	NA	NA	TGTGCCAGCAGCGGCACGGGTGGTGGAAACACCATATATTTT	CASSGTGGGNTIYF
TRBV6-2/TRBV6-3	TRBJ2-5	TRBD2	NA	TGTGCCAGCAGTTACTCTGGTCTAGCGGGGGGTCGAGAGACCCAGTACTTC	CASSYSGLAGGRETQYF
TRBV30	TRBJ1-6	NA	NA	TGTGCCTGCCAGGGAAGTTCACCCCTCCACTTT	CACQGSSPLHF
TRBV11-2	TRBJ2-7	NA	NA	TGTGCCAGCAGCTTAGATCCGGCTCCAGGTGCAAAGAACGAGCAGTACTTC	CASSLDPAPGAKNEQYF
TRBV5-4	TRBJ2-5	TRBD2	NA	TGTGCCAGCAGCTTCACTAGCGGGGGGACTCTGGAGACCCAGTACTTC	CASSFTSGGTLETQYF
TRBV2	TRBJ2-2	NA	NA	TGTGCCAGCAGCAGATGGGCGTTTTGGGAGCTGTTTTTT	CASSRWAFWELFF
TRBV5-5	TRBJ1-5	TRBD1	NA	TGTGCCAGCAGCTTGGCCCCAGGGGGGACCAATCAGCCCCAGCATTTT	CASSLAPGGTNQPQHF
TRBV18	TRBJ2-2	TRBD1	NA	TGTGCCAGCTCATCGGGACAGGTGAACACCGGGGAGCTGTTTTTT	CASSSGQVNTGELFF
TRBV29-1	TRBJ2-3	TRBD2	NA	TGCAGCGTTGGAAGGGGCGTGGGGGGGGTTGAAGATACGCAGTATTTT	CSVGRGVGGVEDTQYF
TRBV5-5	TRBJ2-6	NA	NA	TGTGCCAGCAGCTTGGAGGCAGGGTTTAGGTCTGGGGCCAACGTCCTGACTTTC	CASSLEAGFRSGANVLTF